This T cell receptor beta chain was sequenced in a study of shared clonotypes between healthy human individuals. Findings of the study overall: Donors were few, which limited the genetic and exposure-history diversity represented. Approximately 5% of naive CD4 clonotypes were shared across several donors.

As to this clone: Its antigen remains unknown.

Positively selected for CCR7, the CD45RO-negative cells used as naive CD8 cells excluded terminally differentiated effector memory CD45RA+ cells. With V trimmed by 4 bases and J by 1 base, 11 bases remained unmatched. Germline-derived CDR1 and CDR2 are SGHDN and FVKESK. The CDR3 runs 17 residues. Profiling relied on immunoSEQ multiplex PCR, and the TCRdb table lists in-frame clones only, not all of them. Among 1.5 million to 2.5 million clones listed, about 94% were seen once. This clonotype originated in a man aged 18 to 30 in good health. The chain uses TRBV14 and TRBJ2-5; 8 bases match TRBD2. The sample taken for sequencing was naive CD8+ T cells sorted from blood. CDR3 nucleotides: TGTGCCAGCAGCCCTGATTCACCGCTAGCGGGCCAAGAGACCCAGTACTTC. Encoded protein: CASSPDSPLAGQETQYF. The full variable domain, completed using reference TRBV14 and TRBJ2-5, is EAGVTQFPSHSVIEKGQTVTLRCDPISGHDNLYWYRRVMGKEIKFLLHFVKESKQDESGMPNNRFLAERTGGTYSTLKVQPAELEDSGVYFCASSPDSPLAGQETQYFGPGTRLLVL.